One T cell receptor (beta chain) is described in this entry. Its antigen is not known. Sequencing was performed with immunoSEQ multiplex PCR; in TCRdb, only in-frame clones are kept and a portion is missing. The sample lists under 45,000 clones, 70% to 85% occurring once. The data were taken from a study of a mutant IDH1 vaccine in newly diagnosed glioma. Time point of the sample: week 47, end of study. Topical imiquimod accompanied each vaccine dose, which consisted of 300 ug of mutant IDH1 20-mer peptide. V lost 1 base and J lost 6, with 13 bases in between. The CDR3 runs to 15 residues. Per germline, CDR1 SGDLS and CDR2 YYNGEE.

The sequence was collected from a man aged 18 to 30 with glioma. Some clones in this sample may be carry-over from other donors' samples. The V and J genes are TRBV9 and TRBJ2-2; D is unresolved. Sequenced material: PBMCs, taken from a glioma patient whose treatment included an IDH1 peptide vaccine. CDR3 in DNA: TGTGCCAGCAGCGTAAGATCGAAGGTCGCCGGGGAGCTGTTTTTT. Its protein product is CASSVRSKVAGELFF.